The 19 T cell receptor beta chains listed next were all sequenced from one sample in a study of T cell responses to AZD1222 COVID-19 vaccine. The assay was immunoSEQ multiplex PCR, and TCRdb's table has in-frame clones only and misses some. The table has some 100,000 clones, approximately 91% seen once. The sample was peripheral blood, taken on day 0 of AZD1222 vaccination. Receptors were obtained from an adult in good health.

This rearrangement joins TRBV6-5 to TRBJ1-1, with a possible D match to TRBD1 (5 bases). The germline V and J ends were trimmed by 6 bases and 3 bases, with 14 bases remaining between them. Germline values: CDR1 MNHEY, CDR2 SVGAGI. This CDR3 comprises 14 residues. The CDR3 loop is CASSNQEGYTEAFF. CDR3 nucleotide sequence: TGTGCCAGCAGCAATCAGGAGGGGTACACTGAAGCTTTCTTT.

The chain employs TRBV25-1 and TRBJ2-1; TRBD2 is a possible D gene (5 bases). V lost 1 base, J lost 5 bases, and 9 bases lay in between. Germline CDR1 reads MGHDK; CDR2 reads SYGVNS. CDR3 length equals 14 residues. CDR3 sequence: CASSEWARDNEQFF. As DNA, the CDR3 is TGTGCCAGCAGTGAATGGGCGCGGGACAATGAGCAGTTCTTC.

The sample holds a few counts of this clone. The V gene is TRBV18, the J gene TRBJ1-2; 7 bases are a match to TRBD1. J lost 7 bases, V lost 2 bases, and 4 bases had no gene match. The germline V gene encodes CDR1 KGHSH and CDR2 LQKENI. The CDR3 has 13 amino acids. The CDR3 nucleotides are TGTGCCAGCTCACCAGACAGGGAATCTGGCTACACCTTC. Translating it yields CASSPDRESGYTF.

V is TRBV19 and J is TRBJ1-5; the match to TRBD1 covers 10 bases. The V and J ends lost 3 bases and 5 bases, in that order; junction bases with no gene match: 10. CDR3 size: 17 residues. The germline V gene has CDR1 LNHDA and CDR2 SQIVND (reference sequence). CDR3 sequence reads: CASSMSGWTGGYQPQHF. The DNA for the CDR3 is TGTGCCAGTAGTATGAGTGGTTGGACAGGGGGTTATCAGCCCCAGCATTTT.

The J gene is TRBJ2-7, the V gene TRBV20-1; a weak D match, TRBD1 (5 bases). Trimming cost V 3 bases and J 6 bases, with 18 bases left between them. Germline V gene lookup returns CDR1 DFQATT and CDR2 SNEGSKA (reference sequence). The CDR3 consists of 14 residues. DNA of the CDR3: TGCAGTGCTAGTGCCAGGGCTCTGCAGGGCGAGCAGTACTTC. Translating it yields CSASARALQGEQYF.

This sequence joins TRBV7-2 and TRBJ2-7; 7 bases are a match to TRBD1. The germline V gene has CDR1 SGHTA and CDR2 FQGNSA. The CDR3 covers 14 residues. With 6 bases clipped from V and 2 bases from J, the junction kept 7 bases outside the gene matches. Here the CDR3 reads CASSTQGVPYEQYF. The CDR3 DNA reads TGTGCCAGCAGTACTCAGGGGGTTCCCTACGAGCAGTACTTC.

J is TRBJ1-3 and V is TRBV7-9, with D hard to call. The V gene lost 5 bases and the J gene lost 8 bases, with 10 bases spanning the gap. The CDR3 totals 12 residues. Germline V gene sequence: CDR1 SEHNR, CDR2 FQNEAQ (reference sequence). Here the CDR3 DNA reads TGTGCCAGCAGCCCAAGCAGTTACACCATATATTTT. Protein sequence: CASSPSSYTIYF.

This rearrangement joins TRBV12-3 or TRBV12-4 to TRBJ2-7; 8 positions agree with TRBD2. Losses at the gene ends were 7 bases for V and 3 bases for J; bases not matched to a gene: 2. This CDR3 spans 12 amino acids. The CDR3 loop is CASTGRGYEQYF. In nucleotides, the CDR3 is TGTGCCAGCACCGGGAGGGGCTACGAGCAGTACTTC.

J is TRBJ1-3 and V is TRBV28; 8 bases fit TRBD1. Germline V CDR1 and CDR2: MDHEN, SYDVKM. The CDR3 contains 13 residues. With V trimmed by 10 bases and J by 6 bases, 8 bases remained unmatched. The CDR3 DNA sequence: TGTGCCACAGACAGGGGTAATTTAAACACCATATATTTT. It encodes CATDRGNLNTIYF.

This clone was counted a single time. The sample holds other DNA sequences that translate to the same CDR3. The chain couples TRBV5-4 to TRBJ2-5; maybe TRBD2 (5 bases). V lost 0 bases and J lost 3, with 6 bases in between. This CDR3 region has 13 residues. Germline lookup yields CDR1 SGHNT and CDR2 YYREEE (reference sequence). The CDR3 loop reads CASSLAGKETQYF. In DNA, the CDR3 is TGTGCCAGCAGCTTGGCGGGAAAAGAGACCCAGTACTTC.

The chain is built from TRBV2 and TRBJ1-6; 8 bases line up with TRBD1. V shed 4 bases, J shed 4 bases, and the junction held 3 bases outside the gene matches. CDR1 and CDR2 (germline): SNHLY, FYNNEI. This CDR3 contains 15 residues. The DNA for the CDR3 is TGTGCCAGCAGTGTGCAGGGGGCTTATAATTCACCCCTCCACTTT. Translation gives CASSVQGAYNSPLHF.

V and J are TRBV6-4 and TRBJ1-1; TRBD1 matches at 8 bases. The CDR3 length is 14 residues. Unmatched junction bases numbered 7, after V lost 3 bases and J lost 7 bases. Per the germline V gene, CDR1 is MRHNA and CDR2 is SNTAGT. The CDR3 loop is CASSEGQGANEAFF. The CDR3 DNA is TGTGCCAGCAGTGAAGGGCAGGGGGCTAATGAAGCTTTCTTT.

As DNA, the CDR3 is TGTGCCAGCAGGTCAGGGGCTGAAGCTTTCTTT. It codes for CASRSGAEAFF. V gene TRBV6-5 combines with J gene TRBJ1-1; possible D gene TRBD1, 6 bases. The CDR3 runs to 11 residues. The ends were cut back, 6 bases at V and 6 bases at J, with 8 bases in the middle. CDR1 MNHEY and CDR2 SVGAGI come from the germline V gene.

The CDR3 sequence is CASSLSGTAINSPLHF. The CDR3 DNA reads as TGTGCCAGCAGCTTGAGCGGGACGGCCATTAATTCACCCCTCCACTTT. The chain carries TRBV5-5 and TRBJ1-6; possibly TRBD1 for D (5 bases). The CDR3 has 16 amino acids. The germline V and J ends were trimmed by 1 base and 6 bases, with 14 bases remaining between them. Germline loops: CDR1 SGHKS, CDR2 YYEKEE (reference sequence).

Regarding this clone: Distinct nucleotide sequences in the sample also encode this CDR3. The J gene is TRBJ1-2, the V gene TRBV5-1; D unclear. Trimming cost V 0 bases and J 2 bases, with 8 bases left between them. The CDR3 is 14 residues long. The germline gives CDR1 SGHRS, CDR2 YFSETQ. In DNA form, the CDR3 reads TGCGCCAGCAGCTTGGCCGGTAGAAACTATGGCTACACCTTC. This sequence encodes CASSLAGRNYGYTF.

This chain links TRBV2 with TRBJ1-1, with 11 bases fitting TRBD1. Germline V gene lookup returns CDR1 SNHLY and CDR2 FYNNEI. The CDR3 runs 14 residues. The V and J ends lost 1 base and 8 bases, in that order; junction bases with no gene match: 3. As DNA, the CDR3 is TGTGCCAGCAGTGAAGGGACAGGGGGCGGGGAAGCTTTCTTT. It translates to CASSEGTGGGEAFF.

The chain links TRBV9 to TRBJ2-5; D perhaps matches TRBD1 (6 bases). Trimming shortened V by 0 bases and J by 4 bases, and 13 bases separated the two germline ends. This CDR3 is built from 15 residues. Germline CDR1 SGDLS, CDR2 YYNGEE. The CDR3 coding sequence is TGTGCCAGCAGCGTAGCACAGGGCGTCGGAGAGACCCAGTACTTC. Translating it yields CASSVAQGVGETQYF.

The chain uses TRBV2 and TRBJ2-1; maybe TRBD1 (6 bases). With 7 bases removed from V and 6 bases from J, the gap between germline ends came to 16 bases. Germline V gives CDR1 SNHLY, CDR2 FYNNEI. This CDR3 has 14 residues. The CDR3 is CASNGNRAGNEQFF. DNA of the CDR3: TGTGCCAGCAATGGGAACAGGGCGGGCAATGAGCAGTTCTTC.

The rearrangement links TRBV19 to TRBJ1-3; tentatively, D is TRBD1 (6 bases). CDR3 length equals 16 residues. Germline lookup yields CDR1 LNHDA and CDR2 SQIVND (reference sequence). Trimming cost V 5 bases and J 0 bases, with 14 bases left between them. CDR3 amino acids: CASSRAGANSGNTIYF. The CDR3, as DNA: TGTGCCAGTAGTCGGGCAGGGGCAAACTCTGGAAACACCATATATTTT.